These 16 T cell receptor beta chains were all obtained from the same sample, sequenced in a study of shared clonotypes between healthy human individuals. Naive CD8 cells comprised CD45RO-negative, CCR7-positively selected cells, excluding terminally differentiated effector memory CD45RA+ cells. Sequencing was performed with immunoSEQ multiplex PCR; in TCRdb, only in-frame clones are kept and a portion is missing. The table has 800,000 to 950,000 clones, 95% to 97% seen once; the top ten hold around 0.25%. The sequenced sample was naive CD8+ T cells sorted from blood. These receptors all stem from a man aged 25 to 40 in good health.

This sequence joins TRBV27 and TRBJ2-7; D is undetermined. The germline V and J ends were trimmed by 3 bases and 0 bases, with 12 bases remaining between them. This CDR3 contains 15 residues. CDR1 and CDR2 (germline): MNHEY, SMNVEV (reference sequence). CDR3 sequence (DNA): TGTGCCAGCAGTTTCGGTCTAGAGAGCTCCTACGAGCAGTACTTC. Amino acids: CASSFGLESSYEQYF.

In DNA form, the CDR3 reads TGTGCCAGTAGCCTTAGCGGGGGATCCTACAATGAGCAGTTCTTC. Protein product: CASSLSGGSYNEQFF. The rearrangement joins TRBV19 to TRBJ2-1, with 9 bases that match TRBD2. Unmatched junction bases numbered 4, after V lost 6 bases and J lost 1 base. Germline lookup yields CDR1 LNHDA and CDR2 SQIVND (reference sequence). The CDR3 spans 15 residues.

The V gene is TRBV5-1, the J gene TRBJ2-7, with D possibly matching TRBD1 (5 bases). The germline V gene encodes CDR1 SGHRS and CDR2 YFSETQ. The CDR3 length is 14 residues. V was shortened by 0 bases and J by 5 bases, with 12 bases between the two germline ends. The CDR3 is CASSLGASGNEQYF. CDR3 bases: TGCGCCAGCAGCTTGGGGGCCTCAGGGAACGAGCAGTACTTC.

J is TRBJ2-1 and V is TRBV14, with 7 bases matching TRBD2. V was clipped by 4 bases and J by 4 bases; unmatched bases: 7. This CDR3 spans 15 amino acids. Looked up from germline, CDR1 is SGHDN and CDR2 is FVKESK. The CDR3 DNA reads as TGTGCCAGCAGCCGACGAGGGACTATATACAATGAGCAGTTCTTC. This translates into CASSRRGTIYNEQFF.

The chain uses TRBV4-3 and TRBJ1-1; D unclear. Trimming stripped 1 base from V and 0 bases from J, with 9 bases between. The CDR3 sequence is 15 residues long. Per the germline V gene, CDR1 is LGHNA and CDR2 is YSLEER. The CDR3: CASSQGRRMNTEAFF. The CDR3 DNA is TGCGCCAGCAGCCAAGGAAGACGGATGAACACTGAAGCTTTCTTT.

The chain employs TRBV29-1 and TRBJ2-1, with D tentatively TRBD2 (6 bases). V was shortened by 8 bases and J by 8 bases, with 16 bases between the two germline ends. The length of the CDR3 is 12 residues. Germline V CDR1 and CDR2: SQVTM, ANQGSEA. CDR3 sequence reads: CSSRGVADEQFF. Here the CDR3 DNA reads TGCAGCTCTCGCGGGGTCGCGGATGAGCAGTTCTTC.

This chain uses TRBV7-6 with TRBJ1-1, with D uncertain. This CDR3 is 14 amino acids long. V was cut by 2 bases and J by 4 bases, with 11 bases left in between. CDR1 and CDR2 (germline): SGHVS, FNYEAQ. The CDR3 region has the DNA TGTGCCAGCAGCTTATTTAAGGAGGGCACTGAAGCTTTCTTT. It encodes CASSLFKEGTEAFF.

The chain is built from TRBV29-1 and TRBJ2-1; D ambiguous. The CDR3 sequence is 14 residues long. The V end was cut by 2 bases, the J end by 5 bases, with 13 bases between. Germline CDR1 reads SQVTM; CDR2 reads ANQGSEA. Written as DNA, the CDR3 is TGCAGCGTTGAAAGTCTAGGTTCTCACAATGAGCAGTTCTTC. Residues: CSVESLGSHNEQFF.

The CDR3 bases are TGTGCCAGCAGCTTCGCAGGTAACTCCTACGAGCAGTACTTC. Translating gives CASSFAGNSYEQYF. The rearrangement joins TRBV7-9 to TRBJ2-7; no clear D gene. Looked up from germline, CDR1 is SEHNR and CDR2 is FQNEAQ (reference sequence). The CDR3 has 14 amino acids. V was shortened by 3 bases and J by 0 bases, with 9 bases between the two germline ends. The full variable domain, rest sourced from reference TRBV7-9 and TRBJ2-7, is DTGVSQNPRHKITKRGQNVTFRCDPISEHNRLYWYRQTLGQGPEFLTYFQNEAQLEKSRLLSDRFSAERPKGSFSTLEIQRTEQGDSAMYLCASSFAGNSYEQYFGPGTRLTVT.

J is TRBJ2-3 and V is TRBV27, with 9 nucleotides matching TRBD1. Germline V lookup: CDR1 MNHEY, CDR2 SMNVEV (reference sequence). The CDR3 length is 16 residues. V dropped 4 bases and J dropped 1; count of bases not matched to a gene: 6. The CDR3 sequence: CASSSGQGQGTDTQYF. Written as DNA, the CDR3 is TGTGCCAGCAGTTCGGGACAGGGACAGGGCACAGATACGCAGTATTTT.

CDR3 coding DNA: TGTGCCAGCAGCCCCGGTGAAGCGGGACCGCTCCAAGAGACCCAGTACTTC. Encoded protein: CASSPGEAGPLQETQYF. V gene TRBV7-9 combines with J gene TRBJ2-5; 7 positions match TRBD2. The J segment lost 1 base and the V segment lost 5 bases, leaving 13 bases of the junction unmatched. Germline lookup yields CDR1 SEHNR and CDR2 FQNEAQ (reference sequence). CDR3 length equals 17 residues.

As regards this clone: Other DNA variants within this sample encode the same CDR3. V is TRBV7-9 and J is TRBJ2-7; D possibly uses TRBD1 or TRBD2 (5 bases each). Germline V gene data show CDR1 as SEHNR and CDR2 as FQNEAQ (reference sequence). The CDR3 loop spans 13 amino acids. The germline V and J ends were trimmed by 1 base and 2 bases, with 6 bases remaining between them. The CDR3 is CASSLGGPYEQYF. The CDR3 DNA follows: TGTGCCAGCAGCTTAGGGGGACCCTACGAGCAGTACTTC.

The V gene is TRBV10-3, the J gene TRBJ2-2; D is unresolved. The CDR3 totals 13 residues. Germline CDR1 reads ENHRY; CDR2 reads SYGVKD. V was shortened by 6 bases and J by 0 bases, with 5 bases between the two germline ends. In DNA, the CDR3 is TGTGCCATCAGGGCTCCGAACACCGGGGAGCTGTTTTTT. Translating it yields CAIRAPNTGELFF.

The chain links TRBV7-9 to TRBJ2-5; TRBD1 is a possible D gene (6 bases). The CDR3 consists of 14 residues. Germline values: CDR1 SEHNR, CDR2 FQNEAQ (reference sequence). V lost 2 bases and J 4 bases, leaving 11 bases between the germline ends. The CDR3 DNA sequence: TGTGCCAGCAGCTTATTTGGGGGCGTAGAGACCCAGTACTTC. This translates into CASSLFGGVETQYF.

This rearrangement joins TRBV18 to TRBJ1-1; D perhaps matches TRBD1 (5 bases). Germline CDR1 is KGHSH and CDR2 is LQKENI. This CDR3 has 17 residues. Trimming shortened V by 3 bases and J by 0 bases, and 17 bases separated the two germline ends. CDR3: CASSPLDSKTVNTEAFF. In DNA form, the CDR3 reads TGTGCCAGCTCACCGTTGGACTCGAAGACAGTGAACACTGAAGCTTTCTTT.

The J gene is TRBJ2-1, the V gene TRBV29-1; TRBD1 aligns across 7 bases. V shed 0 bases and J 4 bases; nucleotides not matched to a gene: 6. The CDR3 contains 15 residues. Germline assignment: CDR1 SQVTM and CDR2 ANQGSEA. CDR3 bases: TGCAGCGTTGAAGATTTTGGGACAGAATACAATGAGCAGTTCTTC. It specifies CSVEDFGTEYNEQFF.